This passage covers 16 T cell receptor beta chains from one sample sequenced in a study of T cells in Graves' hyperthyroidism and ophthalmopathy (dated by TCRdb to about 2019). Libraries were made using multiplex PCR. Sequencing instrument: Illumina HiSeq 2000. TCR beta CDR3 regions were amplified from RNA transcripts. The first round of RT-PCR for the TCR CDR3 was performed with the HTBI primer set and the Qiagen OneStep RT-PCR kit. TCRdb reran the public reads through fastp at Q25 and MiXCR, keeping productive beta chains. All rows with the same CDR3 protein become a single entry with the most common DNA and genes. Across this sample there are some 650,000 distinct CDR3 sequences, with approximately 15% seen only once. The ten largest clones represent 3% to 4% of the sample. The specimen sequenced was blood. These receptors were obtained from a woman in her forties with Graves' ophthalmopathy.

This chain connects TRBV7-9 to TRBJ2-1, with D uncertain. Germline assignment: CDR1 SEHNR and CDR2 FQNEAQ (reference sequence). Trimming removed 0 bases from V and 6 bases from J, with 6 bases in between. CDR3 length equals 13 residues. This CDR3 reads CASSLALSNEQFF. The DNA of the CDR3 is TGTGCCAGCAGCTTAGCGCTAAGCAATGAGCAGTTCTTC.

About this clonotype: One end of the junction does not line up with germline, which may come from a read error. The rearrangement uses TRBV12-3 or TRBV12-4 and TRBJ2-5; TRBD2 agrees at 7 bases. CDR3 size: 14 residues. The CDR3 DNA follows: TGTGCCGGCAGGTCAGCGGGGAGGCAAGAGACCCAGTACTTC. Its translation is CAGRSAGRQETQYF.

This clonotype was counted at least ten times. The V call is TRBV11-2, the J call TRBJ2-5; unclear D gene. V was trimmed by 4 bases and J by 2 bases, leaving 8 bases between them. Germline V CDR1 and CDR2: SGHAT, FQNNGV. The CDR3 spans 13 residues. The CDR3 DNA sequence: TGTGCCAGCAGCTCAGAAAAGCAAGAGACCCAGTACTTC. Translated: CASSSEKQETQYF.

This clonotype was detected many times. This chain joins TRBV7-3 and TRBJ2-1, with TRBD1 matching 7 bases. The CDR3 covers 13 residues. Trimming removed 3 bases from V and 7 bases from J; junction bases left unmatched: 3. Germline CDR1 reads SGHTA; CDR2 reads FQGTGA. Here the CDR3 reads CASSFYRGNEQFF. As DNA, the CDR3 is TGTGCCAGCAGCTTTTACAGGGGAAATGAGCAGTTCTTC.

This clonotype was counted a few times. The rearrangement joins TRBV2 to TRBJ1-5, with 10 bases aligning to TRBD1. The V gene end was trimmed by 4 bases and the J gene end by 6 bases; junction bases not matched to a gene: 6. From germline, CDR1 is SNHLY and CDR2 FYNNEI. The CDR3 runs 15 residues. The CDR3 loop is CASSGGQGVAQPQHF. The CDR3 DNA sequence: TGTGCCAGCAGTGGTGGACAGGGGGTTGCTCAGCCCCAGCATTTT.

This chain connects TRBV5-4 to TRBJ2-7; D could derive from TRBD1 or TRBD2 (5 bases each). The V gene's germline CDR1 is SGHNT and CDR2 YYREEE (reference sequence). Between the trimmed V and J ends, which lost 4 bases and 7 bases, there was a span of 9 bases. This CDR3 has 11 amino acids. The CDR3 DNA reads as TGTGCCAGCAGCCGGGGCTTAGAGCAGTACTTC. Translated: CASSRGLEQYF.

This rearrangement joins TRBV29-1 to TRBJ2-5; no definite D call. The germline gives CDR1 SQVTM, CDR2 ANQGSEA. The CDR3 contains 11 residues. V was cut by 0 bases and J by 5 bases, with 4 bases left in between. DNA of the CDR3: TGCAGCGTTGAAGAACAGGAGACCCAGTACTTC. Its translation: CSVEEQETQYF.

This clonotype appeared many times. V is TRBV4-1 and J is TRBJ2-3, with 12 bases that match TRBD2. Germline-derived CDR1 and CDR2 are MGHRA and YSYEKL. This CDR3 is 20 amino acids long. Germline trimming cut 1 base from V and 2 bases from J; bases unmatched to any gene: 13. The CDR3 DNA is TGCGCCAGCAGCCAAGGTTCTAGCGGGAGGGCCCTCTCATACACAGATACGCAGTATTTT. Translated, it gives CASSQGSSGRALSYTDTQYF.

The rearrangement joins TRBV20-1 to TRBJ2-7; TRBD1 matches at 7 bases. CDR1 is DFQATT and CDR2 is SNEGSKA in the germline V gene (reference sequence). The CDR3 runs 14 residues. V shed 0 bases, J shed 4 bases, and the junction held 6 bases outside the gene matches. CDR3 sequence (DNA): TGCAGTGCTAGAGATATCGGGACAGCTTACGAGCAGTACTTC. Its protein product is CSARDIGTAYEQYF.

This clonotype was seen repeatedly, ten times or more. The chain has TRBV28 and TRBJ2-7, with D possibly TRBD2 on 5 matching bases. V lost 7 bases and J lost 2, with 21 bases in between. The CDR3 spans 16 residues. Germline CDR1 and CDR2: MDHEN and SYDVKM. Written as DNA, the CDR3 is TGTGCCAGCAACCGACTCCGCGGGCAGCGCGCCTACGAGCAGTACTTC. It is translated as CASNRLRGQRAYEQYF.

The chain employs TRBV6-5 and TRBJ1-5; D not resolved. Germline CDR1 is MNHEY and CDR2 is SVGAGI. The length of the CDR3 is 15 residues. V lost 4 bases to trimming and J lost 0 bases, with 10 bases between them. The CDR3 DNA is TGTGCCAGCAGTTTCTCACAGTATAGCAATCAGCCCCAGCATTTT. Translated, it gives CASSFSQYSNQPQHF.

The V call is TRBV20-1, the J call TRBJ1-2, with 7 bases aligning to TRBD1. The CDR3 is 13 amino acids. J gave up 6 bases and V 4 bases, and 8 bases lay outside the gene matches. The germline V gene has CDR1 DFQATT and CDR2 SNEGSKA (reference sequence). CDR3 loop: CSAKDRLIDGYTF. In nucleotides, the CDR3 is TGCAGTGCTAAGGACAGGTTGATTGATGGCTACACCTTC.

This clonotype was counted at least ten times. This chain connects TRBV6-6 to TRBJ1-1; D ambiguous. This CDR3 is 15 amino acids long. The V and J ends lost 2 bases and 1 base respectively, with 11 bases between them. Germline CDR1 and CDR2: MNHNY and SVGAGI (reference sequence). CDR3 protein: CASSYDSRENTEAFF. The CDR3 region has the DNA TGTGCCAGCAGTTACGATAGTCGAGAGAACACTGAAGCTTTCTTT.

This clonotype was counted many times. The V gene is TRBV10-3, the J gene TRBJ1-1; D perhaps matches TRBD1 (5 bases). The CDR3 is 15 residues long. V lost 3 bases and J 5 bases, leaving 16 bases between the germline ends. Germline CDR1 reads ENHRY; CDR2 reads SYGVKD. The chain's CDR3 is CAISEQSSRGTEAFF. The CDR3 nucleotides read TGTGCCATCAGTGAACAGTCGTCGAGGGGTACTGAAGCTTTCTTT.

This clonotype was counted a few times. The chain is built from TRBV2 and TRBJ2-7; TRBD1 is a possible D gene (6 bases). Germline assignment: CDR1 SNHLY and CDR2 FYNNEI. CDR3 size: 12 residues. V was cut by 6 bases and J by 4 bases, with 10 bases left in between. In DNA form, the CDR3 reads TGTGCCAGCAGACCCACAGGGTACGAGCAGTACTTC. Its translation: CASRPTGYEQYF.

This clonotype was seen many times. The rearrangement joins TRBV6-6 to TRBJ2-7; the D is unclear. CDR3 length: 15 amino acids. Germline V gene data show CDR1 as MNHNY and CDR2 as SVGAGI (reference sequence). The germline V and J ends were trimmed by 2 bases and 5 bases, with 16 bases remaining between them. The chain's CDR3 is CASSYTDRPSNEQYF. The CDR3 region has the DNA TGTGCCAGCAGTTACACCGATCGACCCAGTAACGAGCAGTACTTC.